This TCR beta chain is drawn from a study of Graves' ophthalmopathy and Graves' hyperthyroidism. The study amplified TCR beta CDR3 regions using RNA transcripts. HTBI primers were employed in first-round RT-PCR, then a second-round multiplex PCR followed. A single record per CDR3 protein comes from TCRdb applying MiXCR to the multiplex PCR reads. Of roughly 420,000 distinct CDR3 sequences listed, approximately 21% are singletons. Germline V gene sequence: CDR1 MNHEY, CDR2 SVGEGT. V lost 3 bases and J lost 3, with 11 bases in between. This CDR3 spans 14 amino acids. The TCR originated in a woman aged 18-29 years with stable Graves' hyperthyroidism. Sequencing was performed on peripheral blood. The rearrangement links TRBV6-2 or TRBV6-3 to TRBJ1-1; maybe TRBD1 (5 bases). The CDR3 loop is CASSYKGRDTEAFF. CDR3 nucleotides: TGTGCCAGCAGTTATAAGGGGAGGGACACTGAAGCTTTCTTT.